These 23 T cell receptor beta chains were all obtained from the same sample, sequenced in a study of CD4 T cells in relation to SARS-CoV-2 and coronaviruses. Libraries were prepared by immunoSEQ multiplex PCR; TCRdb keeps only in-frame clonotypes and omits some of them. The table has 37,000 or so clones, 75% to 90% seen once. The source material was memory CD4+ T cells from PBMCs. Receptors originate from an adult with COVID-19.

The chain employs TRBV3-1 (or the pseudogene TRBV3-2) and TRBJ2-1; D unclear. This CDR3 contains 15 residues. Germline-derived CDR1 and CDR2 are LGHDT and YNNKEL (reference sequence). Trimming took off 1 base at V and 0 bases at J, with 7 bases between the two ends. CDR3 loop: CASSQVLSSYNEQFF. CDR3 in DNA: TGTGCCAGCAGCCAAGTCCTCAGCTCCTACAATGAGCAGTTCTTC.

This clone was seen only once. The chain has TRBV3-1 (or the pseudogene TRBV3-2) and TRBJ1-1; no firm D call. Looked up from germline, CDR1 is LGHDT and CDR2 is YNNKEL (reference sequence). Trimming shortened V by 0 bases and J by 3 bases, and 11 bases separated the two germline ends. This CDR3 contains 15 residues. The CDR3 DNA is TGTGCCAGCAGCCAAGACAAAAAGGGCCACACTGAAGCTTTCTTT. This encodes CASSQDKKGHTEAFF.

In nucleotides, the CDR3 is TGTGCCAGCTCACCTACCAGGACAGGCCAAGAGACCCAGTACTTC. Protein product: CASSPTRTGQETQYF. V and J are TRBV18 and TRBJ2-5; TRBD1 agrees at 7 bases. The CDR3 length is 15 residues. Germline V gene lookup returns CDR1 KGHSH and CDR2 LQKENI. The V and J ends lost 3 bases and 1 base, in that order; junction bases with no gene match: 5.

This clone has just one count. J is TRBJ1-1 and V is TRBV28; D may be TRBD1 (5 bases). The V end lost 6 bases, the J end lost 0 bases, and 17 bases lay between the germline ends. Germline V gives CDR1 MDHEN, CDR2 SYDVKM. The CDR3 has 16 amino acids. Written as DNA, the CDR3 is TGTGCCAGCAGGCTTCGACAGTCCCCCATGAACACTGAAGCTTTCTTT. Protein sequence: CASRLRQSPMNTEAFF.

The chain employs TRBV2 and TRBJ1-1; unclear D gene. Germline CDR1 reads SNHLY; CDR2 reads FYNNEI. The V end was cut by 6 bases, the J end by 3 bases, with 8 bases between. CDR3 size: 12 residues. The CDR3 bases are TGTGCCAGCAGCGTTGATTACACTGAAGCTTTCTTT. Its translation is CASSVDYTEAFF.

This clone was seen a single time. The rearrangement uses TRBV5-1 and TRBJ2-1; 8 bases map to TRBD2. The germline V gene encodes CDR1 SGHRS and CDR2 YFSETQ. The CDR3 has 16 amino acids. V lost 4 bases and J lost 0; bases outside the gene matches: 6. CDR3 coding DNA: TGCGCCAGCAGCCTCTCCGGGACTAGCTCCTACAATGAGCAGTTCTTC. This codes for CASSLSGTSSYNEQFF. Together with reference TRBV5-1 and TRBJ2-1, the CDR3 gives the full variable domain: KAGVTQTPRYLIKTRGQQVTLSCSPISGHRSVSWYQQTPGQGLQFLFEYFSETQRNKGNFPGRFSGRQFSNSRSEMNVSTLELGDSALYLCASSLSGTSSYNEQFFGPGTRLTVL.

The chain carries TRBV3-1 (or the pseudogene TRBV3-2) and TRBJ1-1; 7 bases match TRBD1. CDR3 length equals 13 residues. The V gene end was trimmed by 4 bases and the J gene end by 4 bases; junction bases not matched to a gene: 3. Germline V lookup: CDR1 LGHDT, CDR2 YNNKEL (reference sequence). The CDR3: CASSRTGVTEAFF. CDR3 nucleotides: TGTGCCAGCAGCCGAACAGGGGTCACTGAAGCTTTCTTT.

The CDR3 coding sequence is TGTGCCAGCAGTAGGGGTGTTCAGCCCCAGCATTTT. It yields the protein CASSRGVQPQHF. This chain joins TRBV2 and TRBJ1-5; D possibly corresponds to TRBD1 (5 bases). CDR3 length: 12 residues. Trimming removed 5 bases at V and 6 bases at J, with 8 bases between. CDR1 and CDR2 (germline): SNHLY, FYNNEI.

The rearrangement links TRBV29-1 to TRBJ2-7; no clear D. CDR3 length equals 14 residues. Germline values: CDR1 SQVTM, CDR2 ANQGSEA. The DNA of the CDR3 is TGCACCGCCTGTGTGGCCCCGTTCTCCTACGAGCAGTACTTC. Its protein product is CTACVAPFSYEQYF.

V and J are TRBV7-2 and TRBJ2-1; 8 nucleotides line up with TRBD2. V shed 0 bases, J shed 4 bases, and the junction held 5 bases outside the gene matches. CDR3 length: 16 amino acids. Germline V CDR1 and CDR2: SGHTA, FQGNSA. The CDR3 reads CASSLAKSGRYNEQFF. The DNA for the CDR3 is TGTGCCAGCAGCTTAGCGAAGAGCGGGAGATACAATGAGCAGTTCTTC.

The V call is TRBV6-1, the J call TRBJ1-1; TRBD1 agrees at 12 bases. This CDR3 has 16 amino acids. Trimming cost V 5 bases and J 3 bases; bases outside gene matches: 7. The V gene's germline CDR1 is MNHNS and CDR2 SASEGT. CDR3 protein: CASSQGTGGADTEAFF. The CDR3 nucleotides are TGTGCCAGCAGTCAAGGGACAGGGGGCGCGGACACTGAAGCTTTCTTT.

The chain combines TRBV2 with TRBJ1-5; D gene unclear. Looked up from germline, CDR1 is SNHLY and CDR2 is FYNNEI. The length of the CDR3 is 14 residues. The V end lost 7 bases, the J end lost 3 bases, and 13 bases lay between the germline ends. CDR3: CASTQASPNQPQHF. The CDR3 DNA is TGTGCCAGCACGCAGGCCTCCCCCAATCAGCCCCAGCATTTT.

The genes are TRBV11-2 and TRBJ2-7; 7 nucleotides match TRBD2. The CDR3 loop spans 13 amino acids. CDR1 SGHAT and CDR2 FQNNGV come from the germline V gene. Trimming cost V 0 bases and J 6 bases; bases outside gene matches: 2. The CDR3 is CASSLETSLEQYF. CDR3 nucleotides: TGTGCCAGCAGCTTAGAGACTAGCCTCGAGCAGTACTTC.

The genes are TRBV7-3 and TRBJ1-1; the D is unclear. The CDR3 runs 13 residues. V was cut by 9 bases and J by 5 bases, with 16 bases left in between. Germline V CDR1 and CDR2: SGHTA, FQGTGA. The CDR3 reads CASAISRGTEAFF. The CDR3 bases are TGTGCCAGTGCTATTTCCCGGGGTACTGAAGCTTTCTTT. The variable domain in full, with the rest retrieved from reference TRBV7-3 and TRBJ1-1, is GAGVSQTPSNKVTEKGKYVELRCDPISGHTALYWYRQSLGQGPEFLIYFQGTGAADDSGLPNDRFFAVRPEGSVSTLKIQRTERGDSAVYLCASAISRGTEAFFGQGTRLTVV.

This rearrangement joins TRBV28 to TRBJ2-4; D is unclear. Trimming took 6 bases from V and 5 from J, leaving 20 bases between them. Per the germline V gene, CDR1 is MDHEN and CDR2 is SYDVKM. CDR3 length: 16 amino acids. CDR3 DNA: TGTGCCAGCAGAGCCGCAAGGGATGTAGAAGAAAACATTCAGTACTTC. Encoded protein: CASRAARDVEENIQYF.

The chain couples TRBV29-1 to TRBJ2-2, with 7 bases aligning to TRBD1. Germline assignment: CDR1 SQVTM and CDR2 ANQGSEA. After removal of 3 bases from V and 6 bases from J, the junction contained 4 bases not matched to a gene. The CDR3 runs 13 residues. The CDR3 reads CSVEGQFPGELFF. CDR3 coding DNA: TGCAGCGTTGAGGGACAGTTTCCCGGGGAGCTGTTTTTT.

The genes are TRBV19 and TRBJ2-1; TRBD2 agrees at 7 bases. Germline CDR1 and CDR2: LNHDA and SQIVND (reference sequence). V lost 5 bases to trimming and J lost 6 bases; unmatched junction nucleotides: 7. The CDR3 extends over 14 amino acids. The CDR3 nucleotides are TGTGCCAGTAGTTCAGGACTAGTCGGCAATGAGCAGTTCTTC. This encodes CASSSGLVGNEQFF.

The chain links TRBV28 to TRBJ1-1; maybe TRBD1 (5 bases). CDR1 is MDHEN, CDR2 SYDVKM, per germline. CDR3 length: 12 amino acids. The V and J ends lost 6 bases and 3 bases respectively, with 8 bases between them. This chain's CDR3 is CASRGPYTEAFF. CDR3 in DNA: TGTGCCAGCAGGGGACCCTACACTGAAGCTTTCTTT.

The chain joins TRBV7-3 to TRBJ2-1; 9 bases line up with TRBD2. The CDR3 has 17 residues. CDR1 and CDR2 (germline): SGHTA, FQGTGA. After removal of 5 bases from V and 2 bases from J, the junction contained 10 bases not matched to a gene. CDR3 coding DNA: TGTGCCAGCAGCAGACTGGGACTAGCCGACCCCTACAATGAGCAGTTCTTC. Its translation: CASSRLGLADPYNEQFF.

The chain joins TRBV30 to TRBJ2-5; TRBD2 matches 16 bases. The CDR3 is made up of 17 amino acids. Germline V gene sequence: CDR1 GTSNPN, CDR2 SVGIG (reference sequence). Trimming took 5 bases from V and 5 from J; bases not matched to a gene: 11. CDR3 coding DNA: TGTGCCTGGGCGGACGGGACTAGCGGGAGGGCGGTCGAGACCCAGTACTTC. Translation: CAWADGTSGRAVETQYF.

The V and J genes are TRBV2 and TRBJ2-1, with D perhaps matching TRBD1 or TRBD2 (5 bases each). The germline V and J ends were trimmed by 4 bases and 9 bases, with 13 bases remaining between them. The CDR3 is made up of 13 amino acids. Per the germline V gene, CDR1 is SNHLY and CDR2 is FYNNEI. The CDR3 region has the DNA TGTGCCAGCAGTGGGGACCCATCGGGTGAGCAGTTCTTC. Translating gives CASSGDPSGEQFF.

The chain carries TRBV28 and TRBJ1-2; TRBD1 might be the D (5 bases). Germline lookup yields CDR1 MDHEN and CDR2 SYDVKM. CDR3 length: 13 residues. V lost 5 bases and J lost 3, with 10 bases in between. The CDR3 sequence is CASSIGTDYGYTF. CDR3 bases: TGTGCCAGCAGTATAGGGACGGACTATGGCTACACCTTC.

The genes are TRBV10-3 and TRBJ2-2; D unclear. CDR3 length equals 15 residues. Trimming took off 4 bases at V and 5 bases at J, with 14 bases between the two ends. Looked up from germline, CDR1 is ENHRY and CDR2 is SYGVKD. The CDR3 DNA follows: TGTGCCATCAGTGGCTTTAGTAGTGGTACCGGGGAGCTGTTTTTT. Translated, it gives CAISGFSSGTGELFF.